This T cell receptor (beta chain) was captured in a study of human T cells and chemical hapten exposure. TCRdb independently ran MiXCR on the RACE reads; one entry per CDR3 protein. The sample includes about 78,000 distinct CDR3 sequences, 8.5% of them seen just once. V gave up 1 base and J gave up 2 bases; unmatched junction bases: 9. CDR1 LGHNA and CDR2 YSLEER come from the germline V gene. The CDR3 totals 17 residues. This clonotype was recorded a few times. Time point: patch test 2, 6 weeks after DPC sensitization. Treatment in this sample: therapeutic diphenylcyclopropenone sensitization with weekly scalp DPC. The study drew its donors from alopecia patients who were 18 to 70 years old and suitable for DPC.

The sequence derives from a woman aged 50 to 60 with alopecia areata. Some clones in this sample may be carry-over from other donors' samples. The genes are TRBV4-3 and TRBJ2-3, with TRBD2 identical over 7 bases. This specimen was whole blood, taken in connection with sensitization to the hapten diphenylcyclopropenone (DPC). CDR3 sequence reads: CASSQGVASGITDTQYF. The CDR3 DNA reads TGCGCCAGCAGCCAAGGCGTGGCTAGCGGAATCACAGATACGCAGTATTTT.